This TCR beta chain is drawn from a study of spatial heterogeneity in lung cancer. Turning to the study itself: Alpha-chain sequences were consistently detected in smaller numbers than beta-chain sequences. Unique TCR and UMI combinations averaged more than ten appearances each in raw reads.

Time point of the sample: blood at routine non-recurrence follow-up after resection. TCRs were sequenced from unsorted whole RNA of tumor, nontumor lung or PBMC. Many counts were recorded for this clonotype. V lost 3 bases and J lost 4, with 3 bases in between. CDR1 is DFQATT, CDR2 SNEGSKA, per germline (reference sequence). This CDR3 comprises 10 residues. Every TCR cDNA molecule bore a unique molecular identifier. One entry per CDR3 protein results from TCRdb running MiXCR on the 5' RACE reads. The sample carries 45,000 to 65,000 distinct CDR3 sequences, around 7% recorded once. The source is a female donor with early-stage non-small cell lung cancer. The J gene is TRBJ1-2, the V gene TRBV20-1; D call uncertain. The material sequenced was PBMCs, taken at follow-up. The DNA for the CDR3 is TGCAGTGCTAGTTCCTATGGCTACACCTTC. It is translated as CSASSYGYTF.